Below, 31 T cell receptor beta chains from the same sample are listed, as sequenced in a study of T-cell memory formation after mild COVID-19. From the 5' RACE reads, TCRdb called clonotypes with MiXCR, one entry per CDR3 protein. The sample records about 290,000 distinct CDR3 sequences, less than 20% being singletons. The source material was PBMCs or a T cell subset sorted from them (not recorded which). The receptors were sampled from a man between 18 and 29 years old who had mild COVID-19 (a few samples of this study predate the infection). Cell type and time point are not known.

The V call is TRBV6-5, the J call TRBJ1-2; possibly TRBD1 for D (5 bases). This CDR3 contains 12 residues. Trimming took 7 bases from V and 8 from J, leaving 14 bases between them. Per germline, CDR1 MNHEY and CDR2 SVGAGI. The CDR3 nucleotides read TGTGCCAGCACCTACCAGGGTGGCGGCTACACCTTC. Encoded protein: CASTYQGGGYTF.

The V and J genes are TRBV4-1 and TRBJ1-1; 9 bases are shared with TRBD1. The trim removed 10 bases at V and 0 bases at J, leaving 9 bases unmatched. The CDR3 length is 15 residues. Germline V CDR1 and CDR2: MGHRA, YSYEKL. CDR3: CAKELGTGMNTEAFF. The CDR3 region has the DNA TGCGCCAAGGAGCTAGGGACAGGGATGAACACTGAAGCTTTCTTT.

The rearrangement links TRBV3-1 to TRBJ2-5; no definite D call. Trimming removed 6 bases at V and 1 base at J, with 15 bases between. CDR1 and CDR2 from the germline V gene are LGHDT and YNNKEL (reference sequence). The CDR3 contains 15 residues. The DNA for the CDR3 is TGTGCCAGCAGTCCCCAAGGACGAAGCCAAGAGACCCAGTACTTC. Encoded protein: CASSPQGRSQETQYF.

This clonotype was counted between two and nine times. The genes are TRBV11-2 and TRBJ2-5, with a weak D call TRBD2 (6 bases). The germline V gene has CDR1 SGHAT and CDR2 FQNNGV. Deletions cut 1 base from V and 0 bases from J, with 18 bases between. The CDR3 covers 18 residues. Here the CDR3 DNA reads TGTGCCAGCAGCTTAGGACTTTTTAGCGGACAATACCAAGAGACCCAGTACTTC. Amino acids: CASSLGLFSGQYQETQYF. Based on the CDR3 plus reference TRBV11-2 and TRBJ2-5, the full variable domain is EAGVAQSPRYKIIEKRQSVAFWCNPISGHATLYWYQQILGQGPKLLIQFQNNGVVDDSQLPKDRFSAERLKGVDSTLKIQPAKLEDSAVYLCASSLGLFSGQYQETQYFGPGTRLLVL.

The chain has TRBV6-2 or TRBV6-3 and TRBJ1-5, with 10 bases aligning to TRBD1. V lost 7 bases and J lost 5; bases outside the gene matches: 8. The V gene's germline CDR1 is MNHEY and CDR2 SVGEGT. The CDR3 covers 15 residues. Here the CDR3 reads CASTNDRGQDQPQHF. Here the CDR3 DNA reads TGTGCCAGCACCAATGACAGGGGGCAAGATCAGCCCCAGCATTTT.

This clonotype has more than one count but fewer than ten. The chain couples TRBV23-1 to TRBJ2-3; a weak D match, TRBD1 (5 bases). TRBV23-1 is known as an ORF, though its function is uncertain. This CDR3 has 17 residues. Trimming removed 0 bases from V and 4 bases from J, with 17 bases in between. The CDR3 reads CASSQSRQGSLPDTQYF. CDR3 DNA: TGCGCCAGCAGTCAATCGAGGCAGGGAAGTCTTCCAGATACGCAGTATTTT.

This rearrangement joins TRBV11-2 to TRBJ1-4; no firm D call. This CDR3 has 15 amino acids. Trimming left V 3 bases short and J 8 bases short, with 16 bases between. Per germline, CDR1 SGHAT and CDR2 FQNNGV. The CDR3 loop reads CASSFVRLGGEKLFF. CDR3 in DNA: TGTGCCAGCAGCTTTGTGAGGCTCGGTGGCGAAAAACTGTTTTTT.

This clonotype was picked up a small number of times. The chain employs TRBV6-5 and TRBJ2-1, with D perhaps TRBD2 (6 bases). Per germline, CDR1 MNHEY and CDR2 SVGAGI. Trimming shortened V by 5 bases and J by 2 bases, and 13 bases separated the two germline ends. The CDR3 consists of 15 residues. The CDR3: CASSGGRGTYNEQFF. In nucleotides, the CDR3 is TGTGCCAGCAGTGGTGGTCGGGGGACCTACAATGAGCAGTTCTTC.

The chain is built from TRBV7-2 and TRBJ2-5; D remains unclear. Trimming removed 6 bases at V and 7 bases at J, with 9 bases between. This CDR3 comprises 11 residues. CDR1 and CDR2 (germline): SGHTA, FQGNSA. CDR3 sequence (DNA): TGTGCCAGCAGAAGACGCGGGACCCAGTACTTC. This sequence encodes CASRRRGTQYF.

In this sample, this clonotype turned up a few times. The chain is built from TRBV20-1 and TRBJ2-3; perhaps TRBD2 as D (6 bases). Deletions cut 0 bases from V and 0 bases from J, with 10 bases between. Germline CDR1 DFQATT, CDR2 SNEGSKA (reference sequence). CDR3 size: 15 residues. The CDR3 nucleotides are TGCAGTGCTAGAGATAGCGGCGAGAGCACAGATACGCAGTATTTT. It specifies CSARDSGESTDTQYF.

This clonotype appeared many times. CDR3 nucleotides: TGTGCCAGCAGTTTTGGTGGACTAAACACTGAAGCTTTCTTT. It codes for CASSFGGLNTEAFF. The rearrangement links TRBV12-3 or TRBV12-4 to TRBJ1-1, with unresolved D. The CDR3 is made up of 14 amino acids. V lost 3 bases and J 2 bases, leaving 10 bases between the germline ends.

This sequence joins TRBV20-1 and TRBJ1-1; D may be TRBD1 (6 bases). From germline, CDR1 is DFQATT and CDR2 SNEGSKA (reference sequence). Trimming cost V 6 bases and J 7 bases, with 24 bases left between them. The CDR3 totals 15 residues. In DNA, the CDR3 is TGCAGTGCCTCCCGTAGGAGATACAGGGAAGTTGAAGCTTTCTTT. It encodes CSASRRRYREVEAFF.

This clonotype has more than one count but fewer than ten. The chain carries TRBV18 and TRBJ2-4; TRBD1 matches at 11 bases. Germline trimming cut 0 bases from V and 0 bases from J; bases unmatched to any gene: 4. CDR1 is KGHSH, CDR2 LQKENI, per germline. The CDR3 consists of 18 residues. Written as DNA, the CDR3 is TGTGCCAGCTCACCACCGGGACAGGGGGTCCTAGCCAAAAACATTCAGTACTTC. It is translated as CASSPPGQGVLAKNIQYF.

This clonotype was seen a single time. The rearrangement uses TRBV20-1 and TRBJ2-7, with a weak D call TRBD2 (6 bases). V lost 5 bases and J 1 base, leaving 15 bases between the germline ends. CDR1 and CDR2 (germline): DFQATT, SNEGSKA (reference sequence). The CDR3 length is 14 residues. The CDR3 DNA follows: TGCAGTGCTCCCCCGGCAGGGACTTCCTACGAGCAGTACTTC. Translation: CSAPPAGTSYEQYF.

CDR3 nucleotides: TGCGCCACCCCGAAGCAGGGGAGAGGTGAAAAACTGTTTTTT. Its translation is CATPKQGRGEKLFF. V gene TRBV5-1 combines with J gene TRBJ1-4, with TRBD1 as a possible D gene (6 bases). Germline V lookup: CDR1 SGHRS, CDR2 YFSETQ. The length of the CDR3 is 14 residues. V gave up 9 bases and J gave up 7 bases, with 19 bases separating them.

This clonotype was observed a few times. The gene calls are TRBV6-5 and TRBJ1-1, with D tentatively TRBD1 (5 bases). Germline lookup yields CDR1 MNHEY and CDR2 SVGAGI. The V end lost 2 bases, the J end lost 4 bases, and 11 bases lay between the germline ends. This CDR3 is built from 14 residues. The CDR3 region is CASSYAGRVTEAFF. The CDR3 DNA sequence: TGTGCCAGCAGTTACGCAGGGAGGGTCACTGAAGCTTTCTTT.

The genes are TRBV9 and TRBJ2-5; D is undetermined. Per the germline V gene, CDR1 is SGDLS and CDR2 is YYNGEE. CDR3 length: 16 residues. The V end was cut by 0 bases, the J end by 4 bases, with 16 bases between. In DNA, the CDR3 is TGTGCCAGCAGCGTAGAAGGATGGGTCCTGGGAGAGACCCAGTACTTC. Its translation: CASSVEGWVLGETQYF.

The rearrangement links TRBV4-1 to TRBJ2-1, with D maybe TRBD2 (5 bases). The CDR3 has 16 residues. Germline V gene sequence: CDR1 MGHRA, CDR2 YSYEKL. Trimming took off 0 bases at V and 0 bases at J, with 9 bases between the two ends. CDR3 in amino acids: CASSQDRDSSYNEQFF. The CDR3 region has the DNA TGCGCCAGCAGCCAAGACCGGGATAGCTCCTACAATGAGCAGTTCTTC.

The chain combines TRBV7-2 with TRBJ2-3; 10 bases align to TRBD2. After removal of 4 bases from V and 5 bases from J, the junction contained 6 bases not matched to a gene. The germline gives CDR1 SGHTA, CDR2 FQGNSA. This CDR3 region has 15 residues. CDR3 region: CASSSLAGVLDTQYF. The CDR3 DNA reads TGTGCCAGCAGCTCTCTAGCGGGGGTTCTAGATACGCAGTATTTT.

This clonotype occurred a few times. The chain employs TRBV12-3 or TRBV12-4 and TRBJ2-7, with 7 bases aligning to TRBD2. V dropped 3 bases and J dropped 2; count of bases not matched to a gene: 7. CDR3 length: 15 amino acids. The CDR3 loop reads CASSLLAANTYEQYF. CDR3 DNA: TGTGCCAGCAGTTTGCTAGCGGCAAACACCTACGAGCAGTACTTC.

This clonotype was counted many times. This chain uses TRBV9 with TRBJ2-1; TRBD1 or TRBD2 may be the D gene (5 bases each). This CDR3 region has 15 residues. V shed 4 bases and J shed 0 bases, with 11 bases lying between them. Germline loops: CDR1 SGDLS, CDR2 YYNGEE. The CDR3 nucleotides read TGTGCCAGCAGCCCGGGGCACAGCTCCTACAATGAGCAGTTCTTC. Residues: CASSPGHSSYNEQFF.

This clonotype was observed a few times. This chain uses TRBV27 with TRBJ2-4; D not resolved. CDR3 size: 13 residues. The ends were cut back, 6 bases at V and 5 bases at J, with 11 bases in the middle. CDR1 is MNHEY and CDR2 is SMNVEV in the germline V gene (reference sequence). The CDR3 sequence: CASSLGPENIQYF. CDR3 nucleotide sequence: TGTGCCAGCAGCCTCGGACCCGAAAACATTCAGTACTTC.

This clonotype was observed a handful of times. The CDR3 nucleotides are TGTGCCAGCAGCTCCGGGACAAGGGAGGTTCAGCCCCAGCATTTT. Translating gives CASSSGTREVQPQHF. The chain recombines TRBV6-2 or TRBV6-3 with TRBJ1-5; possibly TRBD1 for D (6 bases). Germline loops: CDR1 MNHEY, CDR2 SVGEGT. Trimming pared 6 bases from V and 6 bases from J, leaving 18 bases between. CDR3 length: 15 amino acids.

The V gene is TRBV4-2, the J gene TRBJ2-5; the match to TRBD2 covers 10 bases. The length of the CDR3 is 16 residues. Germline-derived CDR1 and CDR2 are LGHNA and YNFKEQ. Trimming took 4 bases from V and 5 from J; bases not matched to a gene: 10. The CDR3: CASSRPPGLANETQYF. The CDR3 DNA is TGTGCCAGCAGCCGCCCCCCGGGACTAGCGAACGAGACCCAGTACTTC.

In its sample, this clonotype was seen a few times. V and J are TRBV7-4 and TRBJ2-1; D might be TRBD1 (6 bases). In germline, CDR1 is SGHVT, CDR2 SQSDAQ. The CDR3 runs to 15 residues. Trimming left V 2 bases short and J 7 bases short, with 15 bases between. CDR3 bases: TGTGCCAGCAGCTTAAGGGGGTGCCCTCGGAATGAGCAGTTCTTC. Its translation is CASSLRGCPRNEQFF.

V and J are TRBV12-3 or TRBV12-4 and TRBJ2-7; TRBD2 aligns across 14 bases. The CDR3 spans 16 residues. After removal of 6 bases from V and 1 base from J, the junction contained 5 bases not matched to a gene. The CDR3: CASSPGTSGGSYEQYV. In nucleotides, the CDR3 is TGTGCCAGCAGCCCGGGGACTAGCGGGGGATCCTACGAGCAGTACGTC.

The chain is built from TRBV12-3 or TRBV12-4 and TRBJ2-1; D is perhaps TRBD2 (6 bases). This CDR3 spans 11 amino acids. Trimming removed 10 bases at V and 6 bases at J, with 10 bases between. The CDR3 is CATRLGNEQFF. The DNA for the CDR3 is TGTGCCACCCGACTAGGCAATGAGCAGTTCTTC.

This clonotype was observed at least ten times. The chain combines TRBV6-2 or TRBV6-3 with TRBJ1-2, with D possibly TRBD1 on 6 matching bases. V lost 2 bases and J lost 4, with 8 bases in between. Germline lookup yields CDR1 MNHEY and CDR2 SVGEGT. CDR3 length: 13 residues. The DNA of the CDR3 is TGTGCCAGCAGTTACGGGGGCCTCTATGGCTACACCTTC. Translation: CASSYGGLYGYTF.

This clonotype was observed a handful of times. V gene TRBV20-1 combines with J gene TRBJ2-3, with a tentative D call TRBD1 (5 bases). Germline CDR1 reads DFQATT; CDR2 reads SNEGSKA (reference sequence). Trimming took 2 bases from V and 0 from J, leaving 9 bases between them. The CDR3 runs 14 residues. The CDR3 nucleotides are TGCAGTGCTAGAAGGGGTCCTAGCACAGATACGCAGTATTTT. Translating it yields CSARRGPSTDTQYF.

This clonotype was recorded a few times. This sequence joins TRBV5-1 and TRBJ1-1; the match to TRBD1 covers 12 bases. The CDR3 contains 18 residues. V was clipped by 3 bases and J by 2 bases; unmatched bases: 11. Per the germline V gene, CDR1 is SGHRS and CDR2 is YFSETQ. The CDR3, as DNA: TGCGCCAGCAGCTGGGGGACAGGGGGCGCGGGTCCAAACACTGAAGCTTTCTTT. Translated, it gives CASSWGTGGAGPNTEAFF.

This clonotype was observed a few times. Here the CDR3 DNA reads TGTGCCAGCGCGCCAACCGGGACAGGGTCGTCAGATACGCAGTATTTT. Protein sequence: CASAPTGTGSSDTQYF. The chain combines TRBV7-9 with TRBJ2-3, with 9 bases lining up with TRBD1. Per germline, CDR1 SEHNR and CDR2 FQNEAQ (reference sequence). The J segment lost 4 bases and the V segment lost 8 bases, leaving 13 bases of the junction unmatched. The CDR3 consists of 16 residues.